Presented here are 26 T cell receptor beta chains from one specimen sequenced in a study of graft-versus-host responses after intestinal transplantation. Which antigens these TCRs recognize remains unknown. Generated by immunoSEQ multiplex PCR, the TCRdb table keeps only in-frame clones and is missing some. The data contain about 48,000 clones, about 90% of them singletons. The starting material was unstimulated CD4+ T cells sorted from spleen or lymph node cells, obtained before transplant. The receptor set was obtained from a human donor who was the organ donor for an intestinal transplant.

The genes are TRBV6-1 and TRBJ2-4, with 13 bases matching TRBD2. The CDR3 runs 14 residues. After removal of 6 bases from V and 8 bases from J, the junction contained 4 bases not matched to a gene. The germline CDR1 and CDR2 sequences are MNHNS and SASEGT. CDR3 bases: TGTGCCAGCAGCGTACTAGCGGGAGGGGACATTCAGTACTTC. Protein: CASSVLAGGDIQYF.

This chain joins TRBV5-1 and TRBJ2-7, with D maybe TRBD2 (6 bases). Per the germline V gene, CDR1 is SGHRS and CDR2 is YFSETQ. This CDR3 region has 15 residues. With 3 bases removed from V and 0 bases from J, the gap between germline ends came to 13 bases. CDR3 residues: CASSSGTLSSYEQYF. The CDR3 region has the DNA TGCGCCAGCAGCTCCGGGACTCTTTCCTCCTACGAGCAGTACTTC. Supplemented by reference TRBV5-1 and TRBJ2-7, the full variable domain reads KAGVTQTPRYLIKTRGQQVTLSCSPISGHRSVSWYQQTPGQGLQFLFEYFSETQRNKGNFPGRFSGRQFSNSRSEMNVSTLELGDSALYLCASSSGTLSSYEQYFGPGTRLTVT.

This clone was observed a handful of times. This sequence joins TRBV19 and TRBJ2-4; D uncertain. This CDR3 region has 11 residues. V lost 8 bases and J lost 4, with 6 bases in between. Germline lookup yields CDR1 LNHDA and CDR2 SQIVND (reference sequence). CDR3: CASGQKNIQYF. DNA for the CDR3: TGTGCCAGTGGCCAGAAAAACATTCAGTACTTC.

The chain's CDR3 is CASSQVRDNEQFF. CDR3 DNA: TGCGCCAGCAGCCAGGTCAGAGACAATGAGCAGTTCTTC. V gene TRBV4-1 combines with J gene TRBJ2-1; D not certain. Germline V gene sequence: CDR1 MGHRA, CDR2 YSYEKL. The length of the CDR3 is 13 residues. The V end lost 3 bases, the J end lost 5 bases, and 8 bases lay between the germline ends.

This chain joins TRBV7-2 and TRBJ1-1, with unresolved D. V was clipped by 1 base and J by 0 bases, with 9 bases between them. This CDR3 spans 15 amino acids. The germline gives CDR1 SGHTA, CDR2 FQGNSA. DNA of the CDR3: TGTGCCAGCAGCTTAGTTTCGGGGATGAACACTGAAGCTTTCTTT. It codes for CASSLVSGMNTEAFF.

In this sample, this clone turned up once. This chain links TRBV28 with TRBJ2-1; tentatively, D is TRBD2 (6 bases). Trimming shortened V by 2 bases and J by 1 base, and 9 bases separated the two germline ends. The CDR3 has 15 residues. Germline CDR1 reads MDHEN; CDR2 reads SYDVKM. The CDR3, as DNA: TGTGCCAGCAGTTTAGCGGGGCCGTCCTACAATGAGCAGTTCTTC. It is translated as CASSLAGPSYNEQFF.

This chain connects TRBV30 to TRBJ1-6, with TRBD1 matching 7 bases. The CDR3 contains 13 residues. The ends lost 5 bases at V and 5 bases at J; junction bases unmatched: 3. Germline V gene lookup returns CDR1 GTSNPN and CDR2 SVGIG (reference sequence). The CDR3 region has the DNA TGTGCCTGGCCCGGGACAGATAATTCACCCCTCCACTTT. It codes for CAWPGTDNSPLHF.

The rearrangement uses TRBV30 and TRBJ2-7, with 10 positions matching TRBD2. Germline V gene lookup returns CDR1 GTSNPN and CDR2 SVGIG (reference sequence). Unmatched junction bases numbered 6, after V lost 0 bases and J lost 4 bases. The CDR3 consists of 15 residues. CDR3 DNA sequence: TGTGCCTGGAGTGTACTGATAGCGGGAGGATACGAGCAGTACTTC. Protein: CAWSVLIAGGYEQYF.

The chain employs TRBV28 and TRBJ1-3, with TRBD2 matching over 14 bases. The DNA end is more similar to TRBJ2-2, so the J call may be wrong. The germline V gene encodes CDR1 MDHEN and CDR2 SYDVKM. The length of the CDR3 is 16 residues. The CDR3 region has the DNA TGTGCCAGCAGTTTAGGACTAGCGGGAGGAGCCGGGGAGCTGTTTTTT. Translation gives CASSLGLAGGAGELFF.

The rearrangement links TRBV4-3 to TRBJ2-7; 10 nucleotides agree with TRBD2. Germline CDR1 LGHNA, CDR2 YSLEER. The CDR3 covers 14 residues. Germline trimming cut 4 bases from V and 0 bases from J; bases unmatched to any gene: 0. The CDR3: CASSRTSGSYEQYF. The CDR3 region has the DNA TGCGCCAGCAGCCGGACTAGCGGCTCCTACGAGCAGTACTTC.

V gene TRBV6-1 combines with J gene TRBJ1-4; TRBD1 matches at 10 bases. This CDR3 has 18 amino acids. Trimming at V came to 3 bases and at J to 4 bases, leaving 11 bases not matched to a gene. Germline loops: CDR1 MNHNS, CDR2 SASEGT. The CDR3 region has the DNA TGTGCCAGCAGTGAGGACCGGGACAGGGGCATTTTTAATGAAAAACTGTTTTTT. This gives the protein CASSEDRDRGIFNEKLFF.

CDR3 in amino acids: CASSLRSGLNTEAFF. CDR3 sequence (DNA): TGCGCCAGCAGCTTGCGGTCCGGGCTGAACACTGAAGCTTTCTTT. The V and J genes are TRBV5-1 and TRBJ1-1; unclear D gene. V was shortened by 1 base and J by 0 bases, with 10 bases between the two germline ends. The CDR3 covers 15 residues. Per the germline V gene, CDR1 is SGHRS and CDR2 is YFSETQ.

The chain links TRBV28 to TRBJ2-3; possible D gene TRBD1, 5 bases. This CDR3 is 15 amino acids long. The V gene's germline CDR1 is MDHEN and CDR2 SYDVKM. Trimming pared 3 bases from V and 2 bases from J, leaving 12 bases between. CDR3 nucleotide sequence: TGTGCCAGCAGTTTCGGGCAGGGCTACACAGATACGCAGTATTTT. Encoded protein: CASSFGQGYTDTQYF.

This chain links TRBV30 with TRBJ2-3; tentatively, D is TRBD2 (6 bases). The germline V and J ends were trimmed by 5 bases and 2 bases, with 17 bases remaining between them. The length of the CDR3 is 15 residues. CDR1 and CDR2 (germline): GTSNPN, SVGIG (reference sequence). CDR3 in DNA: TGTGCCTGGGTGGGACTCCGCACTTACACAGATACGCAGTATTTT. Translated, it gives CAWVGLRTYTDTQYF.

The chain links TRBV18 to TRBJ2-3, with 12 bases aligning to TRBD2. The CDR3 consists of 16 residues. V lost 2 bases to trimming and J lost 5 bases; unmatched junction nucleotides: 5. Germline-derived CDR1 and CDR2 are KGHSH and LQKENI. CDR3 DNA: TGTGCCAGCTCACCAGAACTAGCGGGAGGTGGAGATACGCAGTATTTT. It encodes CASSPELAGGGDTQYF.

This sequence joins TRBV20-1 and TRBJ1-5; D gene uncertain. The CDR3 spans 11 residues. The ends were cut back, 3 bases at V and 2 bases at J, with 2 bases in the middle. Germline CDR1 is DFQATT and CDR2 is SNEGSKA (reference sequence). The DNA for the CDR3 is TGCAGTGCTAGCGGCAATCAGCCCCAGCATTTT. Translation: CSASGNQPQHF.

The CDR3 sequence is CACPTSGRGTDTQYF. The DNA of the CDR3 is TGTGCCTGCCCGACTAGCGGGAGAGGCACAGATACGCAGTATTTT. The rearrangement links TRBV30 to TRBJ2-3; 12 bases fit TRBD2. V was clipped by 6 bases and J by 1 base; unmatched bases: 5. The CDR3 spans 15 residues. The germline V gene has CDR1 GTSNPN and CDR2 SVGIG (reference sequence).

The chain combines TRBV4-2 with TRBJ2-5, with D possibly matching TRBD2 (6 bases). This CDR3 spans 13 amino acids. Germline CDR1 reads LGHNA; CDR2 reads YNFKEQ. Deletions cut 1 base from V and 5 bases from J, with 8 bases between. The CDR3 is CASSQGRVETQYF. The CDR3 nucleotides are TGTGCCAGCAGCCAAGGGAGGGTTGAGACCCAGTACTTC.

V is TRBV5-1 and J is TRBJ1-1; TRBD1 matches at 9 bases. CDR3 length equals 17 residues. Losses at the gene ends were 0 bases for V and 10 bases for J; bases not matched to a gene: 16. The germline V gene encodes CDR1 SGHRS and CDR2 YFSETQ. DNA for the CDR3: TGCGCCAGCAGCTTGGCTGTGGTTTTTGGGACAGGGAGCACAGCTTTCTTT. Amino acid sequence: CASSLAVVFGTGSTAFF.

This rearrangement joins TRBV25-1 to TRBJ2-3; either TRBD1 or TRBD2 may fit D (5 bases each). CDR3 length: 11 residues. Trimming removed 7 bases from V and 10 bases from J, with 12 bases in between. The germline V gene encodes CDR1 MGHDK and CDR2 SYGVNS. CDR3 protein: CASTRDAAQYF. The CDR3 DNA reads TGTGCCAGCACCAGGGACGCAGCGCAGTATTTT.

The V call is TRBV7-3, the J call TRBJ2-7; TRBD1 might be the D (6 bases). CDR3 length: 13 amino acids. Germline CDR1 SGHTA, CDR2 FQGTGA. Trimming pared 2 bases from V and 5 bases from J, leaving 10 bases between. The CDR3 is CASSLVGAHEQYF. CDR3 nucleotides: TGTGCCAGCAGCTTAGTGGGGGCCCACGAGCAGTACTTC.

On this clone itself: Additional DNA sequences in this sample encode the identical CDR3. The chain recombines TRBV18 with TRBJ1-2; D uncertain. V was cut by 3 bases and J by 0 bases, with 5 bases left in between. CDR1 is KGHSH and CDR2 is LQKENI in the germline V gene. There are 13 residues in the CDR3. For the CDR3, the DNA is TGTGCCAGCTCACCCGACACTAACTATGGCTACACCTTC. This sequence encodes CASSPDTNYGYTF.

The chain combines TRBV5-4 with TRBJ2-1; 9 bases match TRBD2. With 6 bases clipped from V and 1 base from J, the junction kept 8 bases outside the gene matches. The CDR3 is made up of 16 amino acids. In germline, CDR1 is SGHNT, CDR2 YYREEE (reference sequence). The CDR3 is CASKYGSGGSYNEQFF. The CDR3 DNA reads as TGTGCCAGCAAGTATGGTAGCGGGGGTTCCTACAATGAGCAGTTCTTC.

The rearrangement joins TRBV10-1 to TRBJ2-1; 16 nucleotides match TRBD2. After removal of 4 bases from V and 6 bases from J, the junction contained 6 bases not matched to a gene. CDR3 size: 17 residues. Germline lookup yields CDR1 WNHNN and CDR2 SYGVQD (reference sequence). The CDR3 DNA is TGCGCCAGCAGTGGGGGGACTAGCGGGAGGGCCGCCAATGAGCAGTTCTTC. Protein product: CASSGGTSGRAANEQFF.

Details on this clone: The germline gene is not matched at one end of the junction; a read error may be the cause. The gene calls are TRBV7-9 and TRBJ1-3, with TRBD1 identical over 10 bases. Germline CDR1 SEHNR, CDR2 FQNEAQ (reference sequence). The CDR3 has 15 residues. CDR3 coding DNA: TGTGCCAGCAGCTTTTGGGACAGGGGATGGAACACCACATATTTT. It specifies CASSFWDRGWNTTYF. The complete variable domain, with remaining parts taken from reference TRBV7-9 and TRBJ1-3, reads DTGVSQNPRHKITKRGQNVTFRCDPISEHNRLYWYRQTLGQGPEFLTYFQNEAQLEKSRLLSDRFSAERPKGSFSTLEIQRTEQGDSAMYLCASSFWDRGWNTTYFGEGSWLTVV.

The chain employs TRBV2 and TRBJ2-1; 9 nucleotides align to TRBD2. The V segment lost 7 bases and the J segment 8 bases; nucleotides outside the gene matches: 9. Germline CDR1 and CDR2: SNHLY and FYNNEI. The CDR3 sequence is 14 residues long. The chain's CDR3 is CASITPGLAYEQFF. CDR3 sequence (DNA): TGTGCCAGCATTACCCCGGGACTAGCATATGAGCAGTTCTTC. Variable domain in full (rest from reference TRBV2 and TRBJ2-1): EPEVTQTPSHQVTQMGQEVILRCVPISNHLYFYWYRQILGQKVEFLVSFYNNEISEKSEIFDDQFSVERPDGSNFTLKIRSTKLEDSAMYFCASITPGLAYEQFFGPGTRLTVL.